These 27 T cell receptor beta chains came from one sample sequenced in a study of radiotherapy plus CTLA-4 blockade in lung cancer. Clones were sequenced by immunoSEQ multiplex PCR, and TCRdb holds only the in-frame ones, with some missing. The sample lists about 120,000 clones; 80% to 90% were seen once. Here the sequenced sample was peripheral blood, taken from a patient treated with radiotherapy plus ipilimumab. The receptors were gathered from a human donor with non-small cell lung cancer that progressed on radiotherapy plus ipilimumab.

The rearrangement uses TRBV6-1 and TRBJ2-5, with 9 nucleotides matching TRBD2. This CDR3 is built from 15 residues. CDR1 is MNHNS, CDR2 SASEGT, per germline. V lost 4 bases and J lost 2; bases outside the gene matches: 5. As DNA, the CDR3 is TGTGCCAGCAGTGTGGGCAGCGGGGGGCAAGAGACCCAGTACTTC. Its translation is CASSVGSGGQETQYF.

The genes are TRBV6-1 and TRBJ2-3; D unclear. The V end was cut by 3 bases, the J end by 1 base, with 11 bases between. The CDR3 is made up of 15 amino acids. Per the germline V gene, CDR1 is MNHNS and CDR2 is SASEGT. In DNA, the CDR3 is TGTGCCAGCAGTGACGACCCATCCGGCACAGATACGCAGTATTTT. Residues: CASSDDPSGTDTQYF.

The rearrangement uses TRBV5-1 and TRBJ2-7; 10 bases are a match to TRBD2. V shed 4 bases and J 4 bases; nucleotides not matched to a gene: 14. There are 17 residues in the CDR3. Germline V lookup: CDR1 SGHRS, CDR2 YFSETQ. CDR3 amino acids: CASSHSPEASGSYEQYF. For the CDR3, the DNA is TGCGCCAGCAGCCACTCCCCTGAAGCTAGCGGGAGTTACGAGCAGTACTTC.

The rearrangement joins TRBV18 to TRBJ2-1; D is ambiguous. With 3 bases removed from V and 9 bases from J, the gap between germline ends came to 9 bases. The CDR3 consists of 12 residues. Germline V gives CDR1 KGHSH, CDR2 LQKENI. The CDR3 bases are TGTGCCAGCTCACCCGACACCCTTGAGCAGTTCTTC. Its translation: CASSPDTLEQFF.

The sample holds one count of this clone. The rearrangement joins TRBV9 to TRBJ2-5, with TRBD1 identical over 9 bases. The V gene end was trimmed by 4 bases and the J gene end by 4 bases; junction bases not matched to a gene: 11. The CDR3 is 16 amino acids. Germline loops: CDR1 SGDLS, CDR2 YYNGEE. The CDR3 DNA reads as TGTGCCAGCAGCATGACAGGGGGGGTAAATCCAGAGACCCAGTACTTC. Its translation is CASSMTGGVNPETQYF.

This chain connects TRBV5-4 to TRBJ2-3; 7 nucleotides match TRBD2. This CDR3 spans 14 amino acids. V dropped 3 bases and J dropped 6; count of bases not matched to a gene: 7. The germline gives CDR1 SGHNT, CDR2 YYREEE (reference sequence). The chain's CDR3 is CASSSKTSADTQYF. The CDR3 DNA sequence: TGTGCCAGCAGCTCGAAAACTAGCGCCGATACGCAGTATTTT.

This chain joins TRBV11-2 and TRBJ1-2; D uncertain. Germline assignment: CDR1 SGHAT and CDR2 FQNNGV. V lost 5 bases and J 3 bases, leaving 13 bases between the germline ends. CDR3 length equals 14 residues. The CDR3 DNA sequence: TGTGCCAGCAGCCCACAAGGGATTGACTATGGCTACACCTTC. It translates to CASSPQGIDYGYTF.

This chain joins TRBV19 and TRBJ1-2; 12 positions match TRBD1. Looked up from germline, CDR1 is LNHDA and CDR2 is SQIVND (reference sequence). V shed 8 bases and J 4 bases; nucleotides not matched to a gene: 2. This CDR3 comprises 13 residues. CDR3 sequence reads: CASGTGGIYGYTF. The DNA of the CDR3 is TGTGCCAGTGGGACAGGGGGCATCTATGGCTACACCTTC.

V usage is TRBV27 and J usage is TRBJ2-1, with a weak D call TRBD1 (5 bases). Germline CDR1 is MNHEY and CDR2 is SMNVEV (reference sequence). The CDR3 covers 15 residues. The V end was cut by 3 bases, the J end by 2 bases, with 11 bases between. The CDR3 nucleotides read TGTGCCAGCAGTTTTAGGCTAGGGGCCTACAATGAGCAGTTCTTC. Translated, it gives CASSFRLGAYNEQFF.

The chain links TRBV19 to TRBJ2-7; TRBD1 might be the D (6 bases). The CDR3 has 13 amino acids. The germline CDR1 and CDR2 sequences are LNHDA and SQIVND (reference sequence). Trimming left V 6 bases short and J 3 bases short, with 12 bases between. CDR3 nucleotide sequence: TGTGCCAGTAGCGGCCAGGGGAGCTACGAGCAGTACTTC. Translating it yields CASSGQGSYEQYF.

The chain uses TRBV7-9 and TRBJ1-2, with D hard to call. Germline V gene sequence: CDR1 SEHNR, CDR2 FQNEAQ (reference sequence). With 5 bases removed from V and 6 bases from J, the gap between germline ends came to 13 bases. The CDR3 has 13 amino acids. CDR3 sequence: CASSTPGEDGYTF. CDR3 nucleotide sequence: TGTGCCAGCAGCACCCCCGGAGAAGATGGCTACACCTTC.

V and J are TRBV10-1 and TRBJ2-7; D may be TRBD1 or TRBD2 (5 bases each). CDR1 and CDR2 (germline): WNHNN, SYGVQD (reference sequence). This CDR3 has 12 residues. Trimming took 6 bases from V and 8 from J, leaving 14 bases between them. The DNA for the CDR3 is TGCGCCAGCAGCCCCGTTGAGGGGAAGCAGTACTTC. It translates to CASSPVEGKQYF.

This sequence joins TRBV5-1 and TRBJ2-2; 9 bases map to TRBD2. Germline V CDR1 and CDR2: SGHRS, YFSETQ. Trimming removed 1 base from V and 6 bases from J; junction bases left unmatched: 4. This CDR3 has 15 amino acids. In DNA, the CDR3 is TGCGCCAGCAGCTTGCTAGCGGGATCAGCCGGGGAGCTGTTTTTT. This gives the protein CASSLLAGSAGELFF.

V and J are TRBV27 and TRBJ1-1; D possibly corresponds to TRBD1 (5 bases). CDR3 length: 16 amino acids. Trimming stripped 8 bases from V and 1 base from J, with 20 bases between. Germline V gene lookup returns CDR1 MNHEY and CDR2 SMNVEV (reference sequence). The CDR3 DNA reads TGTGCCAGCGTTTTACTCGGGGCGGGCCGGAACACTGAAGCTTTCTTT. Protein sequence: CASVLLGAGRNTEAFF.

The gene calls are TRBV6-1 and TRBJ2-5; TRBD2 is a possible D gene (5 bases). V shed 2 bases and J shed 0 bases, with 13 bases lying between them. Germline V gives CDR1 MNHNS, CDR2 SASEGT. This CDR3 has 16 residues. CDR3 nucleotides: TGTGCCAGCAGTGAATGGAGGCAGCGGAACCAAGAGACCCAGTACTTC. Translating gives CASSEWRQRNQETQYF.

The chain carries TRBV29-1 and TRBJ2-3; the match to TRBD2 covers 14 bases. The V gene's germline CDR1 is SQVTM and CDR2 ANQGSEA. With V trimmed by 3 bases and J by 2 bases, 4 bases remained unmatched. There are 16 residues in the CDR3. For the CDR3, the DNA is TGCAGCGTTGATGGGACTAGCGGGAGAGACACAGATACGCAGTATTTT. Protein product: CSVDGTSGRDTDTQYF.

The chain is built from TRBV7-3 and TRBJ2-1; tentative D call: TRBD2 (6 bases). V gave up 5 bases and J gave up 15 bases, with 26 bases separating them. CDR1 and CDR2 from the germline V gene are SGHTA and FQGTGA. The CDR3 covers 15 residues. The CDR3 loop is CASSPSSSASVGLFF. The CDR3, as DNA: TGTGCCAGCAGCCCTAGCTCTAGCGCTAGCGTTGGGTTGTTCTTC.

This clone appeared a few times. The chain has TRBV6-6 and TRBJ1-5; perhaps TRBD1 as D (5 bases). The CDR3 contains 14 residues. Germline V lookup: CDR1 MNHNY, CDR2 SVGAGI (reference sequence). V was clipped by 2 bases and J by 1 base, with 6 bases between them. The CDR3 DNA is TGTGCCAGCAGTTACCAGGGAAGCAATCAGCCCCAGCATTTT. Its translation is CASSYQGSNQPQHF.

The chain recombines TRBV6-1 with TRBJ1-1; TRBD1 matches at 9 bases. J was trimmed by 4 bases and V by 4 bases; bases with no gene match: 10. The germline gives CDR1 MNHNS, CDR2 SASEGT. The CDR3 extends over 16 amino acids. The CDR3: CASSGGQGSSFTEAFF. As DNA, the CDR3 is TGTGCCAGCAGTGGGGGACAGGGCTCCTCGTTCACTGAAGCTTTCTTT.

The chain couples TRBV7-9 to TRBJ2-1; a possible D gene is TRBD2 (5 bases). Germline CDR1 reads SEHNR; CDR2 reads FQNEAQ (reference sequence). The CDR3 is made up of 13 amino acids. The V end lost 0 bases, the J end lost 9 bases, and 9 bases lay between the germline ends. CDR3 nucleotides: TGTGCCAGCAGCTTAGCGGGTAGCGCTGAGCAGTTCTTC. Protein product: CASSLAGSAEQFF. The complete variable domain, with remaining parts taken from reference TRBV7-9 and TRBJ2-1, reads DTGVSQNPRHKITKRGQNVTFRCDPISEHNRLYWYRQTLGQGPEFLTYFQNEAQLEKSRLLSDRFSAERPKGSFSTLEIQRTEQGDSAMYLCASSLAGSAEQFFGPGTRLTVL.

The rearrangement joins TRBV19 to TRBJ2-1, with 12 bases that match TRBD2. The V gene end was trimmed by 6 bases and the J gene end by 7 bases; junction bases not matched to a gene: 19. The CDR3 covers 19 residues. CDR1 and CDR2 (germline): LNHDA, SQIVND (reference sequence). DNA of the CDR3: TGTGCCAGTAGACCAACGGGATCTAGCGGGAGGGCCGAGGAAAATGAGCAGTTCTTC. It translates to CASRPTGSSGRAEENEQFF.

This clone was found once. Additional DNA sequences in this sample encode the identical CDR3. The CDR3 loop is CASSYFGRDHEQFF. The CDR3 DNA follows: TGTGCCAGCAGTTACTTCGGACGAGATCATGAGCAGTTCTTC. This rearrangement joins TRBV6-5 to TRBJ2-1; no firm D call. CDR1 MNHEY and CDR2 SVGAGI come from the germline V gene. V gave up 1 base and J gave up 8 bases, with 12 bases separating them. CDR3 length equals 14 residues.

The count of this clone is one. The chain joins TRBV29-1 to TRBJ2-7; 15 nucleotides match TRBD2. The germline V gene has CDR1 SQVTM and CDR2 ANQGSEA. The CDR3 totals 14 residues. Unmatched junction bases numbered 3, after V lost 6 bases and J lost 3 bases. As DNA, the CDR3 is TGCAGCGTCCAGGGACTAGCGGGAGGCTACGAGCAGTACTTC. It yields the protein CSVQGLAGGYEQYF.

V and J are TRBV9 and TRBJ2-5, with D possibly being TRBD2 (6 bases). This CDR3 is built from 14 residues. CDR1 and CDR2 from the germline V gene are SGDLS and YYNGEE. With 7 bases removed from V and 0 bases from J, the gap between germline ends came to 13 bases. CDR3 sequence reads: CASGRGTYQETQYF. CDR3 DNA: TGTGCCAGCGGGCGGGGCACCTACCAAGAGACCCAGTACTTC.

The chain combines TRBV5-1 with TRBJ1-2; 9 bases agree with TRBD1. V shed 4 bases and J 3 bases; nucleotides not matched to a gene: 4. This CDR3 is built from 14 residues. In germline, CDR1 is SGHRS, CDR2 YFSETQ. This CDR3 reads CASSTTGGDYGYTF. DNA of the CDR3: TGCGCCAGCAGCACGACAGGGGGTGACTATGGCTACACCTTC.

The chain uses TRBV6-1 and TRBJ1-1, with D unresolved. The length of the CDR3 is 14 residues. The germline V gene encodes CDR1 MNHNS and CDR2 SASEGT. Trimming took 1 base from V and 0 from J, leaving 6 bases between them. The CDR3 spells CASSEVPVNTEAFF. The CDR3 bases are TGTGCCAGCAGTGAAGTTCCGGTGAACACTGAAGCTTTCTTT.

The chain uses TRBV7-9 and TRBJ2-7, with 12 bases lining up with TRBD2. Unmatched junction bases numbered 9, after V lost 5 bases and J lost 7 bases. CDR1 and CDR2 from the germline V gene are SEHNR and FQNEAQ (reference sequence). CDR3 size: 15 residues. In DNA, the CDR3 is TGTGCCAGCAGCCCCGGGCTAGCGGGAGGGGGTGAGCAGTACTTC. Residues: CASSPGLAGGGEQYF.